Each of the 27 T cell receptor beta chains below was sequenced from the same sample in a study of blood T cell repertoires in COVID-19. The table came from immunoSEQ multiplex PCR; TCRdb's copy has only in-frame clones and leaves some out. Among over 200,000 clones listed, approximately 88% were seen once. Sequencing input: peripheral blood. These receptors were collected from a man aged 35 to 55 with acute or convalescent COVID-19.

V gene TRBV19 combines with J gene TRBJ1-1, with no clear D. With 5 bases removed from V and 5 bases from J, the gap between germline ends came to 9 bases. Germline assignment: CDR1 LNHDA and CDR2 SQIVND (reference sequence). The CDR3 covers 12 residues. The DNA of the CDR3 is TGTGCCAGTAGTCGTCGAGGAACTGAAGCTTTCTTT. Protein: CASSRRGTEAFF.

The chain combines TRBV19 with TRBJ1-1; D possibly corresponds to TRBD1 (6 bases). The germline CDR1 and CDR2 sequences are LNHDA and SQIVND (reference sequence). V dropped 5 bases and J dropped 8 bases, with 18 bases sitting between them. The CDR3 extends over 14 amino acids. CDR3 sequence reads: CASSSQDRSKEAFF. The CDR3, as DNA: TGTGCCAGTAGTTCCCAGGACAGAAGTAAGGAAGCTTTCTTT.

This chain's CDR3 is CATSDFITYEQYF. DNA of the CDR3: TGTGCCACCAGTGACTTCATAACCTACGAGCAGTACTTC. The J gene is TRBJ2-7, the V gene TRBV7-9; unclear D gene. V lost 10 bases and J 2 bases, leaving 15 bases between the germline ends. The CDR3 covers 13 residues. Germline lookup yields CDR1 SEHNR and CDR2 FQNEAQ (reference sequence).

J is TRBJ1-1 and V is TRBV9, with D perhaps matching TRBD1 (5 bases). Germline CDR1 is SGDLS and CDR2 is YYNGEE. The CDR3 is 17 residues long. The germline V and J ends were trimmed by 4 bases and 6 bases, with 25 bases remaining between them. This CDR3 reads CASSTPMAGGLGSEAFF. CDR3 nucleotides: TGTGCCAGCAGCACTCCAATGGCTGGGGGGTTGGGCTCTGAAGCTTTCTTT.

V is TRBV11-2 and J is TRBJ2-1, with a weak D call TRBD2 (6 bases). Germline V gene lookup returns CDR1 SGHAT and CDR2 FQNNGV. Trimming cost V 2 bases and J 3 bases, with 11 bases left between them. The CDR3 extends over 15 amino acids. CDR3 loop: CASSLRWGDYNEQFF. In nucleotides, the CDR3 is TGTGCCAGCAGCTTAAGGTGGGGGGACTACAATGAGCAGTTCTTC.

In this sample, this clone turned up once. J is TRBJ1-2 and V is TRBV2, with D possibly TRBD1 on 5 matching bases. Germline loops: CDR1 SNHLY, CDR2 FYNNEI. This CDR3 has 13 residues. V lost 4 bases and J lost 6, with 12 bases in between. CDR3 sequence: CASSAEGGDGYTF. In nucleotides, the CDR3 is TGTGCCAGCAGTGCGGAGGGAGGGGATGGCTACACCTTC.

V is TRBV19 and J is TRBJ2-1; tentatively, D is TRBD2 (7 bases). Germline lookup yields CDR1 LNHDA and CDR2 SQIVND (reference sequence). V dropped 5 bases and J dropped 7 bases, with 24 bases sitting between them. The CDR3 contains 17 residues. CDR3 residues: CASSPTGGGSLGNEQFF. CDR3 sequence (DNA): TGTGCCAGTAGTCCGACTGGGGGCGGGAGTCTGGGAAATGAGCAGTTCTTC. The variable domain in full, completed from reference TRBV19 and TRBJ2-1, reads DGGITQSPKYLFRKEGQNVTLSCEQNLNHDAMYWYRQDPGQGLRLIYYSQIVNDFQKGDIAEGYSVSREKKESFPLTVTSAQKNPTAFYLCASSPTGGGSLGNEQFFGPGTRLTVL.

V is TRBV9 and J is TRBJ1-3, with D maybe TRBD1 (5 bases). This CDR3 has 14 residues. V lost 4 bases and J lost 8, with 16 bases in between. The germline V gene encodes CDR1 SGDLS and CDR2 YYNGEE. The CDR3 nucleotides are TGTGCCAGCAGCACGACAGTCCCGGCCCACACCATATATTTT. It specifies CASSTTVPAHTIYF.

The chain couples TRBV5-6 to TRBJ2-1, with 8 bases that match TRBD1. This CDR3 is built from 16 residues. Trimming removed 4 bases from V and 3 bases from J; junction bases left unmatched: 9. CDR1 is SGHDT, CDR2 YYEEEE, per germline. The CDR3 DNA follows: TGTGCCAGCAGCGCTCAACCGGGACAGGTCTACAATGAGCAGTTCTTC. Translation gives CASSAQPGQVYNEQFF.

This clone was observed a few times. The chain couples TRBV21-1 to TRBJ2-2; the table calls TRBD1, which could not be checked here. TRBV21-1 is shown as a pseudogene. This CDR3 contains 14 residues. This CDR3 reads CAGLGQGPTGELFF. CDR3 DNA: TGTGCCGGACTGGGGCAGGGGCCCACCGGGGAGCTGTTTTTT.

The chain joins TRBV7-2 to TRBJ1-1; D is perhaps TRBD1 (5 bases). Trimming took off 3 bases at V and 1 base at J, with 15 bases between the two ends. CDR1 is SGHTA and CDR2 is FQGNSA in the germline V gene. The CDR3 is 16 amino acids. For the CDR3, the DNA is TGTGCCAGCAGCTTTCAGGGAGGGATGGCGAACACTGAAGCTTTCTTT. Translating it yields CASSFQGGMANTEAFF.

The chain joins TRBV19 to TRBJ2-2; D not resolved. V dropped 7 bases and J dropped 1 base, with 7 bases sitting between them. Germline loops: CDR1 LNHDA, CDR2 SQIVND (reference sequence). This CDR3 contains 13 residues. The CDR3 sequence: CASKTRNTGELFF. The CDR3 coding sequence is TGTGCCAGTAAGACAAGGAACACCGGGGAGCTGTTTTTT.

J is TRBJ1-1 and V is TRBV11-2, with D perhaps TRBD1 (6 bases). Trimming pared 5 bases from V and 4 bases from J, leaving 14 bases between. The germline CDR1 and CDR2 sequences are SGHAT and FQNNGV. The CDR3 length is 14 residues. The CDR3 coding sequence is TGTGCCAGCAGCCTGAACCTAGGGGGCACTGAAGCTTTCTTT. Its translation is CASSLNLGGTEAFF.

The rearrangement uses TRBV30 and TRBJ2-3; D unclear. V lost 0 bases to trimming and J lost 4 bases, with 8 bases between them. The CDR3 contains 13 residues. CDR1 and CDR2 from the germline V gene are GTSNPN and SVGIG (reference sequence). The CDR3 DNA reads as TGTGCCTGGAGTGTCCAGGTTGCAGATACGCAGTATTTT. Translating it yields CAWSVQVADTQYF.

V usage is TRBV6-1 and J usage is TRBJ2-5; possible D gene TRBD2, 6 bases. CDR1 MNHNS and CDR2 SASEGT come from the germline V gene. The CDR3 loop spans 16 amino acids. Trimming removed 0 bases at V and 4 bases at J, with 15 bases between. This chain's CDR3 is CASSEAWGVRVETQYF. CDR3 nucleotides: TGTGCCAGCAGTGAAGCGTGGGGGGTAAGGGTAGAGACCCAGTACTTC.

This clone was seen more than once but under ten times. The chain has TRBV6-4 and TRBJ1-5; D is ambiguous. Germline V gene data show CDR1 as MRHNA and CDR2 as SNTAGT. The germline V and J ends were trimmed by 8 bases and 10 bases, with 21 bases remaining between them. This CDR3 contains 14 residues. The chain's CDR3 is CASSASPSLAPQHF. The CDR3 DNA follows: TGTGCCAGCTCTGCTTCGCCCTCTTTAGCACCCCAGCATTTT.

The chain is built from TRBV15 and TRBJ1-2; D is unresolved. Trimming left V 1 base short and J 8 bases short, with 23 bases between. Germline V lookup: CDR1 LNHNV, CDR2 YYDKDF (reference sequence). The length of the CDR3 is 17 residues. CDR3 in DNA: TGTGCCACCAGCAGAGGATTGACTGCCCCCCTGGGAGGCGGCTACACCTTC. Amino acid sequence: CATSRGLTAPLGGGYTF.

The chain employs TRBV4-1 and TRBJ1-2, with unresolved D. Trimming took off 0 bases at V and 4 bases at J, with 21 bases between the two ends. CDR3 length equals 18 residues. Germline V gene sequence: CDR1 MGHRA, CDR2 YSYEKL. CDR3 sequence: CASSQDVAGLKSGYGYTF. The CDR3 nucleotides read TGCGCCAGCAGCCAAGATGTGGCAGGTCTAAAGTCTGGCTATGGCTACACCTTC.

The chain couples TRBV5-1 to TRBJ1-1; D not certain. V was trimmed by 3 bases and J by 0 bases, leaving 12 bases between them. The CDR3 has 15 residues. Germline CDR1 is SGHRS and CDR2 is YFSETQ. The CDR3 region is CASSSHSTMNTEAFF. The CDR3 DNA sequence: TGCGCCAGCAGCTCTCACAGCACAATGAACACTGAAGCTTTCTTT.

As DNA, the CDR3 is TGTGCCAGCTCACCAGAAAACAGAAATGAAAAACTGTTTTTT. This codes for CASSPENRNEKLFF. The chain is built from TRBV18 and TRBJ1-4; D not certain. The CDR3 runs 14 residues. Germline CDR1 KGHSH, CDR2 LQKENI. The germline V and J ends were trimmed by 2 bases and 5 bases, with 9 bases remaining between them.

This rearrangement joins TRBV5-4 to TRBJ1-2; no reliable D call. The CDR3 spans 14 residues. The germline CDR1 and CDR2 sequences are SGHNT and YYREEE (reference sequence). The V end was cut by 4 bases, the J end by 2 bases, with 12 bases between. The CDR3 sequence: CASSPPAGNYGYTF. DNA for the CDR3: TGTGCCAGCAGCCCCCCTGCGGGAAACTATGGCTACACCTTC.

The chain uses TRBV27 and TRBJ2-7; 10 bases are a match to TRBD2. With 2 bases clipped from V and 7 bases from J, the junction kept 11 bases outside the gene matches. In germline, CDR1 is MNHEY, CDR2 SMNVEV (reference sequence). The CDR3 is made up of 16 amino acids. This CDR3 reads CASSLEISGRAGEQYF. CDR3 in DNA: TGTGCCAGCAGTTTAGAGATCAGCGGGAGGGCCGGGGAGCAGTACTTC.

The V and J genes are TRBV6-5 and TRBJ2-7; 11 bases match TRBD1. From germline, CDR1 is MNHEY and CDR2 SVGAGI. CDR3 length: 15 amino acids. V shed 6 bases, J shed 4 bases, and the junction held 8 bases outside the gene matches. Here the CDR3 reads CASSLTGTGGYEQYF. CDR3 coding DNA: TGTGCCAGCAGCCTTACCGGGACAGGGGGTTACGAGCAGTACTTC.

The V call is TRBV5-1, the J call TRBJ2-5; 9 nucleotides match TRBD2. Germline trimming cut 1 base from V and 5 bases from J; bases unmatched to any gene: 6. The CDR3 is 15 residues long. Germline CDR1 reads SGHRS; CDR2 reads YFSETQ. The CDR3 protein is CASSLSPSGTETQYF. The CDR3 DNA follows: TGCGCCAGCAGCTTGTCTCCTAGCGGGACTGAGACCCAGTACTTC.

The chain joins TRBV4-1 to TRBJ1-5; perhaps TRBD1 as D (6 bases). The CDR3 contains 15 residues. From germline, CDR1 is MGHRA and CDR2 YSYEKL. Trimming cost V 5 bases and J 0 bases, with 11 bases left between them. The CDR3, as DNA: TGCGCCAGCAGCTCCACAGGGAATAGCAATCAGCCCCAGCATTTT. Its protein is CASSSTGNSNQPQHF.

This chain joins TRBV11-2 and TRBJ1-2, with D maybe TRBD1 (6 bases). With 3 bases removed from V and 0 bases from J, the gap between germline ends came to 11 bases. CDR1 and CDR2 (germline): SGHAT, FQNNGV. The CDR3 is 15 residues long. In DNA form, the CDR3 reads TGTGCCAGCAGCTTTCTCCGGGACACTAACTATGGCTACACCTTC. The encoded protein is CASSFLRDTNYGYTF.

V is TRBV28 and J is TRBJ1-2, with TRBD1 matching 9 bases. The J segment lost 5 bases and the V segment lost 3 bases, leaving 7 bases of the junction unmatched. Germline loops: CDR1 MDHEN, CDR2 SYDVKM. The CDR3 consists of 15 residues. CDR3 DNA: TGTGCCAGCAGTTTCCTGGACAGGGGACAATATGGCTACACCTTC. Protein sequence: CASSFLDRGQYGYTF.